Listed here are 23 T cell receptor beta chains from one sample, sequenced in a study of T cells in localized non-small cell lung cancer. Sequencing was performed with immunoSEQ multiplex PCR; in TCRdb, only in-frame clones are kept and a portion is missing. The sample includes tens of thousands of clones, over 75% seen only once; the top ten take 8.5% to 10%. The sample was peripheral blood, taken before any cancer treatment. These receptors all come from a female donor older than 55 with stage I lung adenocarcinoma.

The J gene is TRBJ2-1, the V gene TRBV5-4, with 12 bases matching TRBD2. V trimming: 4 bases; J trimming: 6 bases; junction bases outside the gene matches: 5. Germline V gene data show CDR1 as SGHNT and CDR2 as YYREEE (reference sequence). The CDR3 sequence is 15 residues long. The CDR3 here is CASSRSSGRANEQFF. The CDR3 bases are TGTGCCAGCAGCCGCTCTAGCGGGAGGGCCAATGAGCAGTTCTTC.

The V gene is TRBV7-8, the J gene TRBJ1-3; tentatively, D is TRBD1 (6 bases). The CDR3 extends over 15 amino acids. Germline assignment: CDR1 SGHVS and CDR2 FQNEAQ. Trimming removed 5 bases at V and 4 bases at J, with 15 bases between. The CDR3, as DNA: TGTGCCAGCAGCCGGACAGTGTCCGTGGGAAACACCATATATTTT. Its translation is CASSRTVSVGNTIYF.

This clone was found a few times. The chain uses TRBV6-4 and TRBJ1-2, with D maybe TRBD1 (5 bases). Germline V gene data show CDR1 as MRHNA and CDR2 as SNTAGT. The germline V and J ends were trimmed by 4 bases and 1 base, with 7 bases remaining between them. The CDR3 length is 13 residues. CDR3 amino acids: CASSAGINYGYTF. CDR3 bases: TGTGCCAGCAGTGCAGGGATTAACTATGGCTACACCTTC.

The J gene is TRBJ2-6, the V gene TRBV27; the D is unclear. The CDR3 is made up of 15 amino acids. Trimming removed 4 bases from V and 4 bases from J, with 11 bases in between. Germline CDR1 is MNHEY and CDR2 is SMNVEV (reference sequence). The CDR3 bases are TGTGCCAGCAGTTATTCGTGGACCGGGGCCAACGTCCTGACTTTC. Its protein product is CASSYSWTGANVLTF.

The V and J genes are TRBV9 and TRBJ2-7; 8 bases map to TRBD2. From germline, CDR1 is SGDLS and CDR2 YYNGEE. The CDR3 is made up of 16 amino acids. The ends lost 0 bases at V and 0 bases at J; junction bases unmatched: 5. The CDR3 DNA follows: TGTGCCAGCAGCGTAGGCGCTAGCGGGCCCTCCTACGAGCAGTACTTC. Encoded protein: CASSVGASGPSYEQYF. The full variable domain, completed using reference TRBV9 and TRBJ2-7, is DSGVTQTPKHLITATGQRVTLRCSPRSGDLSVYWYQQSLDQGLQFLIQYYNGEERAKGNILERFSAQQFPDLHSELNLSSLELGDSALYFCASSVGASGPSYEQYFGPGTRLTVT.

V gene TRBV6-5 combines with J gene TRBJ2-7; tentative D call: TRBD1 (6 bases). Germline V lookup: CDR1 MNHEY, CDR2 SVGAGI. The CDR3 is 13 residues long. V was trimmed by 6 bases and J by 0 bases, leaving 9 bases between them. The CDR3 DNA reads as TGTGCCAGCAGACAGGGACCCTCCTACGAGCAGTACTTC. Its translation: CASRQGPSYEQYF.

V and J are TRBV5-4 and TRBJ2-5; 11 bases line up with TRBD2. V was clipped by 4 bases and J by 1 base; unmatched bases: 3. Looked up from germline, CDR1 is SGHNT and CDR2 is YYREEE (reference sequence). The CDR3 covers 15 residues. CDR3 DNA sequence: TGTGCCAGCAGCCACCTAGCGGGGGGCCAAGAGACCCAGTACTTC. This codes for CASSHLAGGQETQYF. Looking up the rest from reference TRBV5-4 and TRBJ2-5 gives the full variable domain: ETGVTQSPTHLIKTRGQQVTLRCSSQSGHNTVSWYQQALGQGPQFIFQYYREEENGRGNFPPRFSGLQFPNYSSELNVNALELDDSALYLCASSHLAGGQETQYFGPGTRLLVL.

The chain carries TRBV5-4 and TRBJ2-3, with D possibly matching TRBD1 (6 bases). Germline lookup yields CDR1 SGHNT and CDR2 YYREEE (reference sequence). This CDR3 is 15 amino acids long. V gave up 4 bases and J gave up 2 bases, with 14 bases separating them. The DNA for the CDR3 is TGTGCCAGCAGCCGGCCACAGGGTAACACAGATACGCAGTATTTT. Translated, it gives CASSRPQGNTDTQYF.

The chain joins TRBV6-6 to TRBJ1-4; D unresolved. V was trimmed by 0 bases and J by 8 bases, leaving 4 bases between them. This CDR3 contains 12 residues. Germline CDR1 is MNHNY and CDR2 is SVGAGI (reference sequence). The CDR3 loop is CASSYSREKLFF. The CDR3 DNA reads as TGTGCCAGCAGTTACTCGAGAGAAAAACTGTTTTTT.

This chain uses TRBV6-5 with TRBJ2-7, with 7 positions matching TRBD2. Germline loops: CDR1 MNHEY, CDR2 SVGAGI. Trimming cost V 5 bases and J 6 bases; bases outside gene matches: 4. The CDR3 is 12 amino acids. The CDR3 region has the DNA TGTGCCAGCAGTCGGGGGGTGTTCGAGCAGTACTTC. Translating gives CASSRGVFEQYF.

This clone occurred once. V is TRBV27 and J is TRBJ1-2; D perhaps matches TRBD1 (5 bases). The CDR3 spans 14 residues. Per the germline V gene, CDR1 is MNHEY and CDR2 is SMNVEV (reference sequence). Trimming stripped 5 bases from V and 4 bases from J, with 14 bases between. CDR3 DNA: TGTGCCAGCAGTCCCACAACCACAGGCTATGGCTACACCTTC. Residues: CASSPTTTGYGYTF.

The chain carries TRBV25-1 and TRBJ1-5; the D is unclear. CDR3 length: 12 amino acids. V was clipped by 4 bases and J by 7 bases, with 8 bases between them. Germline CDR1 is MGHDK and CDR2 is SYGVNS. The CDR3 region has the DNA TGTGCCAGCAGTGGCTTTGGACAGCCCCAGCATTTT. Translating gives CASSGFGQPQHF.

The rearrangement joins TRBV28 to TRBJ2-7; D remains ambiguous. The CDR3 consists of 15 residues. CDR1 and CDR2 from the germline V gene are MDHEN and SYDVKM. Deletions cut 4 bases from V and 3 bases from J, with 16 bases between. CDR3 amino acids: CASSSFQESLYEQYF. The CDR3, as DNA: TGTGCCAGCAGTTCTTTTCAGGAGAGCCTCTACGAGCAGTACTTC.

The chain carries TRBV25-1 and TRBJ1-1; 7 positions match TRBD1. With V trimmed by 3 bases and J by 10 bases, 5 bases remained unmatched. CDR1 and CDR2 (germline): MGHDK, SYGVNS. There are 12 residues in the CDR3. CDR3 sequence: CASSDRDRAAFF. Written as DNA, the CDR3 is TGTGCCAGCAGTGACCGGGACAGAGCAGCTTTCTTT.

This chain links TRBV7-6 with TRBJ2-5, with 8 bases identical to TRBD1. Germline V gene sequence: CDR1 SGHVS, CDR2 FNYEAQ. CDR3 length: 16 amino acids. V lost 5 bases, J lost 4 bases, and 12 bases stayed unmatched. In DNA, the CDR3 is TGTGCCAGCAGCCAGCGGACAGGGAAATTAGGAGAGACCCAGTACTTC. Protein: CASSQRTGKLGETQYF.

This chain connects TRBV5-4 to TRBJ2-1, with TRBD2 matching over 7 bases. This CDR3 contains 15 residues. Trimming cost V 4 bases and J 2 bases; bases outside gene matches: 6. Germline V gene data show CDR1 as SGHNT and CDR2 as YYREEE (reference sequence). Here the CDR3 DNA reads TGTGCCAGCAGCCGGGAGGAAAACCCCTACAATGAGCAGTTCTTC. Translating gives CASSREENPYNEQFF.

The chain is built from TRBV15 and TRBJ2-3; D ambiguous. Trimming shortened V by 4 bases and J by 4 bases, and 12 bases separated the two germline ends. Germline V gives CDR1 LNHNV, CDR2 YYDKDF (reference sequence). The length of the CDR3 is 14 residues. In nucleotides, the CDR3 is TGTGCCACCAGCATAGAGAGGATTTCAGATACGCAGTATTTT. Translated: CATSIERISDTQYF.

The chain links TRBV6-6 to TRBJ2-3; 8 nucleotides align to TRBD1. V was clipped by 11 bases and J by 2 bases; unmatched bases: 12. The CDR3 totals 15 residues. From germline, CDR1 is MNHNY and CDR2 SVGAGI (reference sequence). The CDR3 loop is CAVRNRDRYTDTQYF. In nucleotides, the CDR3 is TGTGCCGTCCGAAACCGGGACAGGTACACAGATACGCAGTATTTT.

The chain has TRBV14 and TRBJ1-2, with 11 bases that match TRBD1. In germline, CDR1 is SGHDN, CDR2 FVKESK. V shed 4 bases, J shed 7 bases, and the junction held 11 bases outside the gene matches. CDR3 length: 16 residues. In nucleotides, the CDR3 is TGTGCCAGCAGCCTCGTTCGTGGACAGGGGGCGTCTGGCTACACCTTC. It translates to CASSLVRGQGASGYTF. Full variable domain (remainder filled in from reference TRBV14 and TRBJ1-2): EAGVTQFPSHSVIEKGQTVTLRCDPISGHDNLYWYRRVMGKEIKFLLHFVKESKQDESGMPNNRFLAERTGGTYSTLKVQPAELEDSGVYFCASSLVRGQGASGYTFGSGTRLTVV.

The rearrangement uses TRBV5-5 and TRBJ2-3; D is uncertain. V shed 2 bases and J shed 3 bases, with 4 bases lying between them. The CDR3 extends over 12 amino acids. Looked up from germline, CDR1 is SGHKS and CDR2 is YYEKEE (reference sequence). The CDR3 sequence is CASSFQTDTQYF. DNA of the CDR3: TGTGCCAGCAGCTTTCAGACAGATACGCAGTATTTT.

The chain has TRBV19 and TRBJ2-7; D might be TRBD2 (6 bases). V shed 0 bases and J shed 2 bases, with 11 bases lying between them. CDR1 and CDR2 (germline): LNHDA, SQIVND (reference sequence). CDR3 length: 15 residues. The CDR3 DNA reads TGTGCCAGTAGTATAGATTCGAGCGGGCCCTACGAGCAGTACTTC. It codes for CASSIDSSGPYEQYF.

On this clone itself: A junction boundary mismatches the germline segment, possibly from a read error. The chain has TRBV6-1 and TRBJ1-1; no clear D gene. The CDR3 consists of 12 residues. The germline V gene has CDR1 MNHNS and CDR2 SASEGT. Written as DNA, the CDR3 is TGTGCCAGCAGCGAAGGACGGGCCGAAGCTTTCTTT. Residues: CASSEGRAEAFF.

The rearrangement links TRBV23-1 to TRBJ1-3; TRBD1 matches at 11 bases. TRBV23-1 is recorded as an ORF, its role being uncertain. The CDR3 extends over 19 amino acids. The ends lost 2 bases at V and 6 bases at J; junction bases unmatched: 15. CDR3 amino acids: CASSQGQGAQKKKTNTIYF. The CDR3 DNA reads TGCGCCAGCAGTCAAGGACAGGGGGCGCAAAAGAAGAAAACAAACACCATATATTTT.